Below, 30 T cell receptor beta chains from the same sample are listed, as sequenced in a study of graft-versus-host responses after intestinal transplantation (dated by TCRdb to the early 2020s). The library relied on the immunoSEQ multiplex PCR assay. TCRdb re-hosts the immuneACCESS table, in-frame sequences only. Its copies lack some clones; in the studies checked, an unresolved V gene accounts for under half of them, and the cause for the rest is not known. The sample table records some 85,000 clones; around nine tenths of these occur just once. The top ten clones comprise approximately 8% of the sample. Interpreted using the paper, the time point label stands for: cells obtained before transplantation from donor or recipient. These TCRs' antigens remain unknown. This specimen consisted of unstimulated CD8+ T cells sorted from spleen or lymph node cells, obtained before transplant. The source is a human donor who was the organ donor for an intestinal transplant.

The chain carries TRBV2 and TRBJ2-7, with 8 bases identical to TRBD2. Germline CDR1 is SNHLY and CDR2 is FYNNEI. With V trimmed by 3 bases and J by 7 bases, 11 bases remained unmatched. This CDR3 contains 15 residues. The CDR3 region is CASSDAGLGAGEQYF. CDR3 DNA: TGTGCCAGCAGTGACGCGGGACTAGGCGCTGGGGAGCAGTACTTC.

This chain uses TRBV2 with TRBJ2-1; 9 positions agree with TRBD2. This CDR3 contains 15 residues. V was pared by 1 base and J by 4 bases, with 2 bases of the junction left unmatched. Looked up from germline, CDR1 is SNHLY and CDR2 is FYNNEI. CDR3 residues: CASSEGSGGYNEQFF. CDR3 in DNA: TGTGCCAGCAGTGAAGGTAGCGGGGGATACAATGAGCAGTTCTTC.

The V call is TRBV29-1, the J call TRBJ2-2; 9 positions match TRBD2. The germline V gene has CDR1 SQVTM and CDR2 ANQGSEA. This CDR3 is 17 amino acids long. V lost 5 bases to trimming and J lost 6 bases; unmatched junction nucleotides: 16. The CDR3 DNA is TGCAGCGTTCTGCCGTGGCGGGGGGGCCTAAGTCCCGGGGAGCTGTTTTTT. This sequence encodes CSVLPWRGGLSPGELFF.

The chain has TRBV9 and TRBJ2-3; TRBD1 or TRBD2 may be the D gene (5 bases each). Trimming pared 5 bases from V and 4 bases from J, leaving 20 bases between. Germline values: CDR1 SGDLS, CDR2 YYNGEE. This CDR3 region has 16 residues. The CDR3 is CASSSPGPLLADTQYF. CDR3 nucleotides: TGTGCCAGCAGTTCTCCGGGACCTCTCTTGGCAGATACGCAGTATTTT.

CDR3 DNA: TGTGCCAGCAGCTTGGGTACATCGAGCCTAAATGAAAAACTGTTTTTT. Its protein is CASSLGTSSLNEKLFF. The chain employs TRBV5-6 and TRBJ1-4, with no clear D. The CDR3 totals 16 residues. Germline V gene sequence: CDR1 SGHDT, CDR2 YYEEEE. Trimming pared 0 bases from V and 5 bases from J, leaving 14 bases between.

The rearrangement joins TRBV7-7 to TRBJ1-5; D call uncertain. The germline V gene encodes CDR1 SSHAT and CDR2 FNYEAQ (reference sequence). The ends were cut back, 0 bases at V and 5 bases at J, with 5 bases in the middle. CDR3 length equals 13 residues. CDR3 in DNA: TGTGCCAGCAGCTTAGCTGTGGATCAGCCCCAGCATTTT. The encoded protein is CASSLAVDQPQHF.

The gene calls are TRBV6-1 and TRBJ2-1, with a weak D call TRBD1 (6 bases). This CDR3 spans 15 amino acids. V dropped 8 bases and J dropped 4 bases, with 18 bases sitting between them. The germline V gene encodes CDR1 MNHNS and CDR2 SASEGT. The CDR3 reads CASEPHSDRYNEQFF. Here the CDR3 DNA reads TGTGCCAGCGAACCCCACTCCGACAGGTACAATGAGCAGTTCTTC.

The chain employs TRBV28 and TRBJ1-5; maybe TRBD1 (6 bases). Germline values: CDR1 MDHEN, CDR2 SYDVKM. The CDR3 has 19 residues. Deletions cut 2 bases from V and 3 bases from J, with 23 bases between. The CDR3 protein is CASSLTYSNRVQYNQPQHF. The CDR3 DNA sequence: TGTGCCAGCAGTTTAACTTATTCGAACAGGGTGCAATACAATCAGCCCCAGCATTTT.

Only a few counts were recorded for this clone. The V call is TRBV6-1, the J call TRBJ2-7; weak D call: TRBD2 (5 bases). Germline CDR1 and CDR2: MNHNS and SASEGT. The CDR3 covers 15 residues. Trimming pared 5 bases from V and 2 bases from J, leaving 16 bases between. The CDR3 protein is CASSLAAGEAYEQYF. CDR3 sequence (DNA): TGTGCCAGCAGTCTGGCGGCCGGGGAAGCCTACGAGCAGTACTTC.

The chain links TRBV7-9 to TRBJ2-7; D possibly matches TRBD1 or TRBD2 (5 bases each). In germline, CDR1 is SEHNR, CDR2 FQNEAQ (reference sequence). V was clipped by 7 bases and J by 3 bases, with 22 bases between them. The CDR3 has 16 amino acids. The CDR3 spells CASIPLLTGPNYEQYF. CDR3 nucleotides: TGTGCCAGCATCCCCCTCCTCACGGGACCGAACTACGAGCAGTACTTC.

This chain connects TRBV6-1 to TRBJ2-7, with a weak D call TRBD2 (6 bases). This CDR3 is built from 17 residues. Germline lookup yields CDR1 MNHNS and CDR2 SASEGT. Trimming pared 2 bases from V and 1 base from J, leaving 18 bases between. CDR3 sequence reads: CASSERAPGEVSYEQYF. In DNA, the CDR3 is TGTGCCAGCAGTGAAAGGGCCCCCGGGGAGGTTTCCTACGAGCAGTACTTC.

V usage is TRBV18 and J usage is TRBJ2-1; D call uncertain. With 5 bases removed from V and 4 bases from J, the gap between germline ends came to 12 bases. The germline V gene encodes CDR1 KGHSH and CDR2 LQKENI. This CDR3 spans 14 amino acids. CDR3 bases: TGTGCCAGCTCAACCCCCTTAGATTACAATGAGCAGTTCTTC. Encoded protein: CASSTPLDYNEQFF.

The DNA of the CDR3 is TGCAGCATCTACGGGGGGCCCTATGGCTACACCTTC. Residues: CSIYGGPYGYTF. The chain joins TRBV29-1 to TRBJ1-2, with a weak D call TRBD1 (6 bases). Trimming took 8 bases from V and 4 from J, leaving 14 bases between them. The germline V gene encodes CDR1 SQVTM and CDR2 ANQGSEA. The CDR3 has 12 amino acids.

The gene calls are TRBV19 and TRBJ2-7; D remains ambiguous. The CDR3 length is 16 residues. The germline V gene encodes CDR1 LNHDA and CDR2 SQIVND (reference sequence). V lost 4 bases and J 2 bases, leaving 18 bases between the germline ends. CDR3 nucleotide sequence: TGTGCCAGTAGTAGTCGCCGACCGCAGCCCCCCTACGAGCAGTACTTC. It translates to CASSSRRPQPPYEQYF.

The rearrangement joins TRBV28 to TRBJ2-5; TRBD2 agrees at 12 bases. The CDR3 is 14 amino acids. Germline values: CDR1 MDHEN, CDR2 SYDVKM. V lost 5 bases to trimming and J lost 5 bases; unmatched junction nucleotides: 3. The CDR3 spells CASSPSGGAETQYF. CDR3 sequence (DNA): TGTGCCAGCAGTCCTAGCGGGGGGGCCGAGACCCAGTACTTC.

The chain recombines TRBV9 with TRBJ1-1; D perhaps matches TRBD1 (6 bases). Germline V gives CDR1 SGDLS, CDR2 YYNGEE. Deletions cut 4 bases from V and 6 bases from J, with 19 bases between. CDR3 length: 15 amino acids. The CDR3 DNA follows: TGTGCCAGCAGCCTAGGGGGAGGGAGGGTCCCTGAAGCTTTCTTT. It encodes CASSLGGGRVPEAFF.

This clone was seen only once. The J gene is TRBJ1-5, the V gene TRBV18, with TRBD1 identical over 7 bases. Germline CDR1 KGHSH, CDR2 LQKENI. After removal of 6 bases from V and 5 bases from J, the junction contained 16 bases not matched to a gene. The CDR3 totals 17 residues. The CDR3 reads CASSRVFGRGRDQPQHF. CDR3 in DNA: TGTGCCAGCTCCCGAGTTTTCGGCAGGGGGAGAGATCAGCCCCAGCATTTT.

This chain connects TRBV7-8 to TRBJ2-7; a weak D match, TRBD1 (6 bases). V lost 3 bases and J lost 0, with 24 bases in between. The CDR3 totals 19 residues. Germline CDR1 reads SGHVS; CDR2 reads FQNEAQ. The CDR3 DNA sequence: TGTGCCAGCAGCTTCAATCGCTTGGACAGTAGATTTTACTCCTACGAGCAGTACTTC. This codes for CASSFNRLDSRFYSYEQYF. The whole variable domain, remainder taken from reference TRBV7-8 and TRBJ2-7, is GAGVSQSPRYKVAKRGQDVALRCDPISGHVSLFWYQQALGQGPEFLTYFQNEAQLDKSGLPSDRFFAERPEGSVSTLKIQRTQQEDSAVYLCASSFNRLDSRFYSYEQYFGPGTRLTVT.

The V call is TRBV6-1, the J call TRBJ2-7; 7 bases match TRBD1. This CDR3 spans 15 amino acids. Looked up from germline, CDR1 is MNHNS and CDR2 is SASEGT. J gave up 4 bases and V 6 bases, and 12 bases lay outside the gene matches. CDR3: CASRPTGTALYEQYF. In DNA form, the CDR3 reads TGTGCCAGCAGACCAACCGGGACAGCTCTATACGAGCAGTACTTC.

The chain links TRBV6-4 to TRBJ2-3; D assignment may be TRBD1 or TRBD2 (5 bases each). The V gene's germline CDR1 is MRHNA and CDR2 SNTAGT. V dropped 3 bases and J dropped 3 bases, with 7 bases sitting between them. The CDR3 sequence is 13 residues long. The CDR3 bases are TGTGCCAGCAGTGATGAGGGGACAGATACGCAGTATTTT. Protein sequence: CASSDEGTDTQYF.

The chain is built from TRBV7-9 and TRBJ1-3; no clear D. The V end was cut by 5 bases, the J end by 2 bases, with 13 bases between. Germline assignment: CDR1 SEHNR and CDR2 FQNEAQ (reference sequence). The CDR3 contains 15 residues. CDR3 DNA: TGTGCCAGCAGCCCAACCATTGAAACTGGAAACACCATATATTTT. This encodes CASSPTIETGNTIYF.

The chain couples TRBV28 to TRBJ1-4; the D is unclear. Looked up from germline, CDR1 is MDHEN and CDR2 is SYDVKM. The V gene lost 8 bases and the J gene lost 3 bases, with 10 bases spanning the gap. The CDR3 length is 13 residues. CDR3 sequence reads: CASAVAANEKLFF. The CDR3 DNA reads as TGTGCCAGCGCCGTCGCGGCTAATGAAAAACTGTTTTTT.

The chain couples TRBV2 to TRBJ2-3, with D perhaps matching TRBD2 (5 bases). V was clipped by 6 bases and J by 4 bases, with 8 bases between them. CDR3 size: 12 residues. The V gene's germline CDR1 is SNHLY and CDR2 FYNNEI. The CDR3 reads CASREAADTQYF. The CDR3 DNA sequence: TGTGCCAGCAGGGAGGCAGCAGATACGCAGTATTTT. The complete variable domain, with remaining parts taken from reference TRBV2 and TRBJ2-3, reads EPEVTQTPSHQVTQMGQEVILRCVPISNHLYFYWYRQILGQKVEFLVSFYNNEISEKSEIFDDQFSVERPDGSNFTLKIRSTKLEDSAMYFCASREAADTQYFGPGTRLTVL.

This clone appeared once. The V and J genes are TRBV11-2 and TRBJ2-1; D remains ambiguous. V dropped 5 bases and J dropped 0 bases, with 14 bases sitting between them. Germline assignment: CDR1 SGHAT and CDR2 FQNNGV. The CDR3 sequence is 16 residues long. For the CDR3, the DNA is TGTGCCAGCAGCATTCGACCCTTAAGCTCCTACAATGAGCAGTTCTTC. Its protein is CASSIRPLSSYNEQFF. Complete variable domain (other parts from reference TRBV11-2 and TRBJ2-1): EAGVAQSPRYKIIEKRQSVAFWCNPISGHATLYWYQQILGQGPKLLIQFQNNGVVDDSQLPKDRFSAERLKGVDSTLKIQPAKLEDSAVYLCASSIRPLSSYNEQFFGPGTRLTVL.

The gene calls are TRBV5-1 and TRBJ1-4; D gene ambiguous. The CDR3 sequence is 20 residues long. Looked up from germline, CDR1 is SGHRS and CDR2 is YFSETQ. Trimming left V 0 bases short and J 0 bases short, with 21 bases between. CDR3 nucleotides: TGCGCCAGCAGCTTGGGAAGGGCGTCCATAAAACTTGCAACTAATGAAAAACTGTTTTTT. Translating gives CASSLGRASIKLATNEKLFF.

This sequence joins TRBV4-1 and TRBJ2-7; D gene uncertain. The germline V gene has CDR1 MGHRA and CDR2 YSYEKL. V dropped 0 bases and J dropped 3 bases, with 15 bases sitting between them. CDR3 length: 16 amino acids. CDR3 coding DNA: TGCGCCAGCAGCCAAGATCTTGGGCACGGCTTCTACGAGCAGTACTTC. Translated, it gives CASSQDLGHGFYEQYF.

The chain uses TRBV9 and TRBJ2-3; 10 nucleotides agree with TRBD2. Trimming cost V 3 bases and J 0 bases; bases outside gene matches: 4. The CDR3 consists of 16 residues. The germline V gene encodes CDR1 SGDLS and CDR2 YYNGEE. The chain's CDR3 is CASSGSSGGSTDTQYF. In nucleotides, the CDR3 is TGTGCCAGCAGCGGGTCTAGCGGGGGTAGCACAGATACGCAGTATTTT. Supplemented by reference TRBV9 and TRBJ2-3, the full variable domain reads DSGVTQTPKHLITATGQRVTLRCSPRSGDLSVYWYQQSLDQGLQFLIQYYNGEERAKGNILERFSAQQFPDLHSELNLSSLELGDSALYFCASSGSSGGSTDTQYFGPGTRLTVL.

The chain recombines TRBV27 with TRBJ2-1, with D possibly matching TRBD2 (6 bases). The V end was cut by 5 bases, the J end by 4 bases, with 21 bases between. Germline-derived CDR1 and CDR2 are MNHEY and SMNVEV (reference sequence). The CDR3 consists of 17 residues. DNA of the CDR3: TGTGCCAGCAGTGCTTCTCGACGACTAGATTATTACAATGAGCAGTTCTTC. It yields the protein CASSASRRLDYYNEQFF.

The V and J genes are TRBV2 and TRBJ2-5, with a weak D call TRBD1 (6 bases). CDR3 length: 17 residues. Trimming stripped 10 bases from V and 3 bases from J, with 27 bases between. Germline values: CDR1 SNHLY, CDR2 FYNNEI. The CDR3 loop reads CATTGLSPQGRKETQYF. CDR3 coding DNA: TGTGCCACCACAGGCCTTTCCCCACAGGGAAGAAAAGAGACCCAGTACTTC.

The V gene is TRBV5-1, the J gene TRBJ1-1, with 8 positions matching TRBD1. The V gene end was trimmed by 5 bases and the J gene end by 0 bases; junction bases not matched to a gene: 3. The CDR3 loop spans 14 amino acids. CDR1 is SGHRS, CDR2 YFSETQ, per germline. CDR3 coding DNA: TGCGCCAGCAGTAGACAGGGGTTGAACACTGAAGCTTTCTTT. Its translation is CASSRQGLNTEAFF.